This is a list of T cell receptor beta chains from one sample in a study of OX40 agonist ivuxolimab in advanced cancers. Profiling relied on immunoSEQ multiplex PCR, and the TCRdb table lists in-frame clones only, not all of them. The table includes 50,000 to 55,000 clones, roughly three quarters detected once. The material sequenced was CD4+ or CD8+ T cells sorted from blood, taken in a trial of the OX40 agonist ivuxolimab. Receptors originate from an adult with an advanced solid tumor such as melanoma, head and neck, liver or kidney cancer. Each CDR3 is given with its conserved first and last residue. D genes are given only for firm matches. Clone size is stated in some rows and not others, as once, few, many or a class when expanded.

J gene: TRBJ1-1; D gene: NA; V gene: TRBV11-3; clone size: NA; CDR3 protein: CAITARRGAPRAFF; CDR3 DNA: TGTGCCATCACAGCTCGGAGGGGGGCGCCGCGAGCTTTCTTT
J gene: TRBJ2-3; D gene: TRBD1; V gene: TRBV5-1; clone size: few; CDR3 protein: CASSPGQNTDTQYF; CDR3 DNA: TGCGCCAGCAGCCCGGGACAGAACACAGATACGCAGTATTTT
J gene: TRBJ1-2; D gene: NA; V gene: TRBV15; clone size: NA; CDR3 protein: CATSRQGNYGYTF; CDR3 DNA: TGTGCCACCAGCAGACAGGGGAACTATGGCTACACCTTC
J gene: TRBJ2-3; D gene: TRBD1; V gene: TRBV2; clone size: NA; CDR3 protein: CAKRTGGANTQYF; CDR3 DNA: TGTGCCAAGCGGACAGGGGGCGCAAATACGCAGTATTTT
J gene: TRBJ2-2; D gene: NA; V gene: TRBV19; clone size: NA; CDR3 protein: CASKIIGQVTGELFF; CDR3 DNA: TGTGCCAGTAAGATAATCGGACAAGTGACCGGGGAGCTGTTTTTT
J gene: TRBJ1-2; D gene: TRBD1; V gene: TRBV6-5; clone size: NA; CDR3 protein: CASSYRVSGGAAGYTF; CDR3 DNA: TGTGCCAGCAGTTACCGAGTATCAGGGGGCGCCGCTGGCTACACCTTC
J gene: TRBJ2-1; D gene: NA; V gene: TRBV9; clone size: NA; CDR3 protein: CASSVATYNEQFF; CDR3 DNA: TGTGCCAGCAGCGTGGCGACTTACAATGAGCAGTTCTTC
J gene: TRBJ1-5; D gene: TRBD1; V gene: TRBV2; clone size: NA; CDR3 protein: CASSGTGKNQPQHF; CDR3 DNA: TGTGCCAGCAGCGGGACAGGGAAGAATCAGCCCCAGCATTTT
J gene: TRBJ1-5; D gene: TRBD1; V gene: TRBV18; clone size: NA; CDR3 protein: CASTSDRASNQPQHF; CDR3 DNA: TGTGCCAGCACGTCGGACAGGGCGAGCAATCAGCCCCAGCATTTT
J gene: TRBJ2-3; D gene: TRBD1; V gene: TRBV2; clone size: NA; CDR3 protein: CASSKIRGQVTDTQYF; CDR3 DNA: TGTGCCAGCAGCAAAATCAGGGGGCAAGTCACAGATACGCAGTATTTT
J gene: TRBJ1-1; D gene: NA; V gene: TRBV7-2; clone size: once; CDR3 protein: CASSLRGMNTEAFF; CDR3 DNA: TGTGCCAGCAGCTTAAGGGGAATGAACACTGAAGCTTTCTTT
J gene: TRBJ1-2; D gene: NA; V gene: TRBV5-4; clone size: NA; CDR3 protein: CASSLGQVFYGYTF; CDR3 DNA: TGTGCCAGCAGCTTGGGACAGGTCTTCTATGGCTACACCTTC
J gene: TRBJ1-5; D gene: NA; V gene: TRBV2; clone size: once; CDR3 protein: CASSQVTENQPQHF; CDR3 DNA: TGTGCCAGCAGTCAGGTCACAGAGAATCAGCCCCAGCATTTT
J gene: TRBJ2-7; D gene: TRBD2; V gene: TRBV9; clone size: NA; CDR3 protein: CASSLGLGGSYEQYF; CDR3 DNA: TGTGCCAGCAGCTTGGGACTAGGAGGTTCCTACGAGCAGTACTTC
J gene: TRBJ2-1; D gene: TRBD2; V gene: TRBV18; clone size: NA; CDR3 protein: CASSPSAGVSNEQFF; CDR3 DNA: TGTGCCAGCTCACCGTCAGCGGGAGTGAGCAATGAGCAGTTCTTC
J gene: TRBJ1-5; D gene: TRBD1; V gene: TRBV6-5; clone size: few; CDR3 protein: CASSGIGGHQPQHF; CDR3 DNA: TGTGCCAGCAGTGGGATAGGGGGCCATCAGCCCCAGCATTTT
J gene: TRBJ2-7; D gene: TRBD2; V gene: TRBV11-2; clone size: NA; CDR3 protein: CASSLSSGGAHEQYF; CDR3 DNA: TGTGCCAGCAGCCTAAGTAGCGGGGGGGCCCACGAGCAGTACTTC
J gene: TRBJ1-1; D gene: NA; V gene: TRBV7-2; clone size: few; CDR3 protein: CASSLDPGTEAFF; CDR3 DNA: TGTGCCAGCAGCTTAGACCCGGGCACTGAAGCTTTCTTT
J gene: TRBJ2-1; D gene: TRBD2; V gene: TRBV6-1; clone size: few; CDR3 protein: CASSRVAGSHEQFF; CDR3 DNA: TGTGCCAGCAGTCGGGTAGCGGGAAGCCATGAGCAGTTCTTC
J gene: TRBJ2-3; D gene: NA; V gene: TRBV27; clone size: NA; CDR3 protein: CASSPVKGPRLSTDTQYF; CDR3 DNA: TGTGCCAGCAGTCCCGTCAAGGGGCCCAGACTGAGCACAGATACGCAGTATTTT